This TCR beta chain was recorded in a study of T cells in localized non-small cell lung cancer. The study, taken as a whole, reports: In adjacent lung appeared a median approximately 57 of the top 100 tumor clones. Sequencing covered just one tumor region, so heterogeneity cannot be ruled out. Longer overall survival associated with higher blood T cell density; shorter survival with higher adjacent-lung clonality.

Turning to this clone: Its antigen is not known.

The assay was immunoSEQ multiplex PCR, and TCRdb's table has in-frame clones only and misses some. Of 25,000 to 35,000 clones listed, around 80% are singletons. This receptor was identified in a male donor older than 55 with stage III squamous cell lung carcinoma. The source material was peripheral blood, sampled before any cancer treatment.

The CDR3 nucleotides read TGTGCCAGCAGGGTAGAGCAGAGCACAGATACGCAGTATTTT. It codes for CASRVEQSTDTQYF. The J gene is TRBJ2-3, the V gene TRBV2; D gene unclear. Germline assignment: CDR1 SNHLY and CDR2 FYNNEI. V shed 6 bases and J shed 0 bases, with 10 bases lying between them. The CDR3 has 14 amino acids.